These T cell receptor beta chains were read from a single sample in a study of circulating CD8 cells and anti-PD-1 response in melanoma. TCRdb used MiXCR to reprocess the reads, holding one entry per CDR3 protein. The data show around 620 distinct CDR3 sequences, more than 6% seen once. The sequenced sample was CD8+ T cells from PBMCs, obtained at baseline or after one month of anti-PD-1 therapy (not recorded which). Receptors were obtained from a human donor with melanoma. The CDR3 runs from the conserved cysteine through the conserved F or W. A D gene is named only where the DNA matches it firmly. A clone size is listed for some rows: how often the clone was seen (once, few, many), or a class if it is expanded.

abundance	v_gene	j_gene	d_gene	CDR3aa	CDR3nt
large	TRBV30	TRBJ1-3	.	CAWEDRNTIYF	TGTGCCTGGGAAGACAGAAACACCATATATTTT
large	TRBV3-1	TRBJ2-4	.	CASSRLARDIGQYIQYF	TGTGCCAGCAGCCGGCTCGCCCGGGACATCGGTCAGTACATTCAGTACTTC
.	TRBV7-3	TRBJ2-7	TRBD1	CASRSGTAYEQYF	TGTGCCAGCAGGTCCGGGACAGCCTACGAGCAGTACTTC
medium-sized	TRBV2	TRBJ2-5	TRBD1	CASRGTGYSETQYF	TGTGCCAGCAGGGGGACAGGGTACTCGGAGACCCAGTACTTC
large	TRBV25-1	TRBJ2-5	TRBD1	CASSESRTGPKETQYF	TGTGCCAGCAGTGAATCACGGACAGGGCCAAAAGAGACCCAGTACTTC
large	TRBV29-1	TRBJ2-1	.	CSVEEQGNEQFF	TGCAGCGTTGAAGAACAGGGCAATGAGCAGTTCTTC
large	TRBV28	TRBJ1-5	.	CASSLKGVSNQPQHF	TGTGCCAGCAGTTTGAAGGGGGTTAGCAATCAGCCCCAGCATTTT
large	TRBV5-1	TRBJ2-2	.	CASSLYPETGELFF	TGCGCCAGCAGCTTGTACCCCGAAACCGGGGAGCTGTTTTTT
large	TRBV12-3/TRBV12-4	TRBJ2-7	.	CASSPTQGVGEQYF	TGTGCCAGCAGCCCCACTCAGGGAGTAGGCGAGCAGTACTTC
few	TRBV6-1	TRBJ2-4	TRBD2	CASSGRTSGGNAKNIQYF	TGTGCCAGCAGTGGAAGGACTAGCGGGGGGAACGCCAAAAACATTCAGTACTTC
large	TRBV12-3/TRBV12-4	TRBJ2-7	.	CASSVGIYEQYF	TGTGCCAGCAGTGTGGGGATCTACGAGCAGTACTTC
large	TRBV19	TRBJ2-2	TRBD1	CASSIGTGEGTGELFF	TGTGCCAGTAGTATCGGGACAGGGGAAGGCACCGGGGAGCTGTTTTTT
few	TRBV30	TRBJ2-5	TRBD2	CAWSVGSGGRLSTQYF	TGTGCCTGGAGTGTGGGAAGCGGGGGCCGGCTGTCGACCCAGTACTTC
large	TRBV27	TRBJ2-2	TRBD2	CASSLLGGRTGELFF	TGTGCCAGCAGTTTGCTGGGAGGGCGCACCGGGGAGCTGTTTTTT
large	TRBV29-1	TRBJ2-7	.	CSVEDEARGHEQYF	TGCAGCGTTGAAGATGAGGCCAGGGGTCATGAGCAGTACTTC
large	TRBV29-1	TRBJ2-1	.	CSVDRQTTSTGHEQFF	TGCAGCGTTGACAGACAGACTACCTCAACGGGCCATGAGCAGTTCTTC
large	TRBV19	TRBJ2-7	.	CASSISPRLEQYF	TGTGCCAGTAGTATTTCTCCCAGACTCGAGCAGTACTTC